This T cell receptor beta chain was recorded in a study of PD-1 blockade in classical Hodgkin lymphoma. The germline gives CDR1 MNHEY, CDR2 SMNVEV (reference sequence). The CDR3 contains 16 residues. Germline trimming cut 4 bases from V and 5 bases from J; bases unmatched to any gene: 8. The method was immunoSEQ multiplex PCR; TCRdb's version includes in-frame clones alone and lacks a portion of them. The sample lists about 53,000 clones; 81% were seen once. Remarks on this clone: Its cognate antigen is unknown.

Study findings and constraints: By C4D1, diversity of CD4+ TCRs had risen significantly, whereas that of CD8+ TCRs had not. Some patients began nivolumab under 1 year after ASCT. These patients were excluded from later analyses.

All trial patients relapsed after autologous stem cell transplantation. The receptor comes from a human donor with classical Hodgkin lymphoma. This specimen was peripheral blood mononuclear cells (PBMCs), taken at baseline. V is TRBV27 and J is TRBJ2-5; 12 nucleotides align to TRBD2. The CDR3, as DNA: TGTGCCAGCAGTTCTCGACTAGCGGGAGATCTGGAGACCCAGTACTTC. It yields the protein CASSSRLAGDLETQYF.